What follows are 6 T cell receptor beta chains derived from one specimen sequenced in a study of cytomegalovirus exposure and HLA in healthy donors. The PCR ran on 60 Vbeta and 13 Jbeta primers. The table came from immunoSEQ multiplex PCR; TCRdb's copy has only in-frame clones and leaves some out. The data hold 180,000 or so clones, with 65% to 85% observed a single time. Specimen: PBMCs. The receptor source for this set is a female donor in good health and CMV-seronegative.

The chain uses TRBV18 and TRBJ2-3; 12 positions agree with TRBD2. With 3 bases clipped from V and 0 bases from J, the junction kept 4 bases outside the gene matches. Germline V gives CDR1 KGHSH, CDR2 LQKENI. The CDR3 is 17 amino acids. In DNA form, the CDR3 reads TGTGCCAGCTCACCTGGACTAGCGGGGAATAGCACAGATACGCAGTATTTT. It specifies CASSPGLAGNSTDTQYF.

Details on this clone: The junction differs from germline at one of its ends, possibly a read error. The chain has TRBV7-7 and TRBJ2-5; 8 bases fit TRBD1. CDR1 and CDR2 from the germline V gene are SSHAT and FNYEAQ (reference sequence). The CDR3 sequence is 13 residues long. CDR3 residues: CASSPGQEETQYF. CDR3 sequence (DNA): TGTGCTAGCAGCCCGGGACAGGAAGAGACCCAGTACTTC. The entire variable domain, with the rest obtained from reference TRBV7-7 and TRBJ2-5, is as follows: GAGVSQSPRYKVTKRGQDVTLRCDPISSHATLYWYQQALGQGPEFLTYFNYEAQPDKSGLPSDRFSAERPEGSISTLTIQRTEQRDSAMYRCASSPGQEETQYFGPGTRLLVL.

The J gene is TRBJ2-3, the V gene TRBV2; weak D call: TRBD2 (5 bases). This CDR3 has 14 residues. Trimming shortened V by 7 bases and J by 0 bases, and 11 bases separated the two germline ends. CDR1 is SNHLY, CDR2 FYNNEI, per germline. In nucleotides, the CDR3 is TGTGCCAGCAACAAAGAGGGTAGCACAGATACGCAGTATTTT. Its protein is CASNKEGSTDTQYF.

Note on this clone: Distinct nucleotide sequences in the sample also encode this CDR3. The chain combines TRBV28 with TRBJ1-1; no clear D. There are 11 residues in the CDR3. Trimming stripped 4 bases from V and 3 bases from J, with 3 bases between. CDR1 and CDR2 from the germline V gene are MDHEN and SYDVKM. CDR3 residues: CASSSYTEAFF. CDR3 bases: TGTGCCAGCAGTTCGTACACTGAAGCTTTCTTT.

This clone was recorded only once. The chain is built from TRBV2 and TRBJ1-2; maybe TRBD1 (6 bases). V shed 6 bases and J shed 4 bases, with 18 bases lying between them. CDR1 is SNHLY and CDR2 is FYNNEI in the germline V gene. The CDR3 extends over 15 amino acids. This chain's CDR3 is CASSLQGTIPYGYTF. The CDR3 DNA is TGTGCCAGCAGCCTCCAGGGGACCATACCCTATGGCTACACCTTC.

Only one count was recorded for this clone. The chain recombines TRBV21-1 with TRBJ2-1; TRBD2 is the table's D call, not checked against the DNA. TRBV21-1 is termed a pseudogene. The CDR3 consists of 16 residues. This CDR3 is CASREAGVSSYNEQFF. Written as DNA, the CDR3 is TGTGCCAGCAGGGAAGCGGGGGTGAGCTCCTACAATGAGCAGTTCTTC.